This T cell receptor (beta chain) was documented in a study of response to subunit inactivated influenza vaccine (dated by TCRdb to the late 2010s). As for the study more broadly: To follow how T cells responded to a trivalent subunit inactivated influenza vaccine, the researchers relied on deep quantitative profiling of the T cell receptor repertoire.

What the authors observed across the whole study: The authors suggested that each seasonal influenza vaccination may recruit only a limited number of new T cells.

V drops 7 bases and J drops 3 bases, leaving 13 bases in between. The CDR3, from cysteine to phenylalanine, totals 13 residues. CDR3 DNA is the only sequence kept; it has 39 bases, read in frame from the first base. Libraries were built with RT-PCR. Reads for this sample came from an Illumina HiSeq 2500. TCRdb passed the public sequencing reads through fastp at Q25 and MiXCR, retaining productive beta sequences. Rows are combined by CDR3 protein, so each entry shows the most common genes and DNA. Counted in this sample were approximately 520,000 distinct CDR3 sequences; 25% of them appeared once. Under 2.5% of the sample lies in the top ten. This clonotype showed up many times. Its antigen target is currently unknown. One base away there is no much larger clone; base qualities are not given.

This TCR was recovered from a man aged 50 or older who received an inactivated influenza vaccine. Donor details come from another sample of the same person, matched by shared clones. Sequencing was performed on CD4+ T cells sorted from PBMCs, taken roughly 5 days after vaccination. The rearrangement joined TRBV12-3 or TRBV12-4 to TRBJ2-7, with TRBD1 as a weak D call on 6 bases. The sequenced DNA: TGTGCCAGCACCTGGACAGATGTCTACGAGCAGTACTTC. The translation is CASTWTDVYEQYF.